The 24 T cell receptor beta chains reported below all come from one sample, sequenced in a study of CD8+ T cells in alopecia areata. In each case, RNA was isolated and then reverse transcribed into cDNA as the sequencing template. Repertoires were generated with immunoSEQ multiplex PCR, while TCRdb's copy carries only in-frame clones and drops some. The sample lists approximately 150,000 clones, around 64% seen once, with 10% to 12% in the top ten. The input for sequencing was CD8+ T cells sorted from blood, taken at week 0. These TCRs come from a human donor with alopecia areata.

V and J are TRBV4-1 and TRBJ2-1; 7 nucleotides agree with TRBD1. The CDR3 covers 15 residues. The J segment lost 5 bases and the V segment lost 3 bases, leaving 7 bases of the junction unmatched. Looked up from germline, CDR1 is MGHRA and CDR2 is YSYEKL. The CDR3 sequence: CASSHSGTVNNEQFF. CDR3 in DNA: TGCGCCAGCAGCCATTCAGGGACAGTAAACAATGAGCAGTTCTTC.

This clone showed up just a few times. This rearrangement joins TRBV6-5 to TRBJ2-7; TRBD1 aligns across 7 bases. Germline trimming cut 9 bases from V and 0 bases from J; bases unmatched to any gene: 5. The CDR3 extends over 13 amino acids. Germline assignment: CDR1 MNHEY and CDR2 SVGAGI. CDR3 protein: CASKTGSSYEQYF. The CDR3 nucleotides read TGTGCCAGTAAGACAGGGAGCTCCTACGAGCAGTACTTC.

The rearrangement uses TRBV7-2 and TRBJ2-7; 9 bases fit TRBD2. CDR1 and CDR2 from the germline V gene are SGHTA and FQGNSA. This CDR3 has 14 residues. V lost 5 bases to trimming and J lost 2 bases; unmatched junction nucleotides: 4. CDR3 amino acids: CASSKGLATYEQYF. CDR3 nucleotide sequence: TGTGCCAGCAGCAAGGGACTAGCTACCTACGAGCAGTACTTC.

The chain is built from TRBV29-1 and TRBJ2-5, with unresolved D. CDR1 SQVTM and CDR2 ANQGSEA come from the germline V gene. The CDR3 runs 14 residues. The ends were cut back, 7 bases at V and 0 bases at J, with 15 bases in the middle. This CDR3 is CSADAGRYQETQYF. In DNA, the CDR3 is TGCAGCGCTGACGCTGGCAGGTACCAAGAGACCCAGTACTTC.

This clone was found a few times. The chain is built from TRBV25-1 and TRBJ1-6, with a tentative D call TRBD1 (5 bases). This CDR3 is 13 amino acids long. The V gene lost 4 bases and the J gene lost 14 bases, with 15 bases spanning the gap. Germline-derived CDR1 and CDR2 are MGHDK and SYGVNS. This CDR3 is CASSVPGSGALHF. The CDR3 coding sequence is TGTGCCAGCAGTGTTCCGGGATCGGGGGCCCTCCACTTT.

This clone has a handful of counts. CDR3 coding DNA: TGCGCCAGCAGCCAATCCGGGACGCGTTACAATGAGCAGTTCTTC. It is translated as CASSQSGTRYNEQFF. The chain employs TRBV4-1 and TRBJ2-1; perhaps D is TRBD1 or TRBD2 (5 bases each). Trimming took off 2 bases at V and 4 bases at J, with 12 bases between the two ends. Germline V gene data show CDR1 as MGHRA and CDR2 as YSYEKL. CDR3 length: 15 residues.

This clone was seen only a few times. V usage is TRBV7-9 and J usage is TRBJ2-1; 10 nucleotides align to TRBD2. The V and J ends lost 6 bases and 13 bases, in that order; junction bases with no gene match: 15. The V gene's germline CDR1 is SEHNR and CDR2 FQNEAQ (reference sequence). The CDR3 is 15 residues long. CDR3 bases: TGTGCCAGCAGTCAAGGAACTAGCGGGGACAAGGGACAGTTCTTC. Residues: CASSQGTSGDKGQFF.

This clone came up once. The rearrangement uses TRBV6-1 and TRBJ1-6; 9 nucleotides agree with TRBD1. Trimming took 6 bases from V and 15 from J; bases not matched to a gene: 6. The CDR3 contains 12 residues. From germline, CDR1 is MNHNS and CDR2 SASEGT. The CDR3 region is CASRGTGPLLHF. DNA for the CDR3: TGTGCCAGCAGGGGGACAGGGCCGCTCCTCCACTTT.

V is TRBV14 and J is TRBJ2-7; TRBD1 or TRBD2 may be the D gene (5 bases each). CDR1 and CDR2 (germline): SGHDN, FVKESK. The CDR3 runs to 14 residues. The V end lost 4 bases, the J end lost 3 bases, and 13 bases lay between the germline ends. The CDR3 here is CASSPTGRYYEQYF. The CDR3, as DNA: TGTGCCAGCAGCCCGACGGGGCGGTACTACGAGCAGTACTTC.

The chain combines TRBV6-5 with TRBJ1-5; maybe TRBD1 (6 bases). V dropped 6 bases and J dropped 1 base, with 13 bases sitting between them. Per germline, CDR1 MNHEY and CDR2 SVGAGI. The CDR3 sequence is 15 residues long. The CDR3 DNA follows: TGTGCCAGCAGCCCCGGACAGCGAAGCAATCAGCCCCAGCATTTT. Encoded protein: CASSPGQRSNQPQHF.

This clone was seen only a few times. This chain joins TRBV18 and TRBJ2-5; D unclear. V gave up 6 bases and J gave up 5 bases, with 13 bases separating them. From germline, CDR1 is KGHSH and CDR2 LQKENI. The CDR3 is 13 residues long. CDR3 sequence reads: CASSRRVGETQYF. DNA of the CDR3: TGTGCCAGCTCCCGCCGCGTGGGGGAGACCCAGTACTTC.

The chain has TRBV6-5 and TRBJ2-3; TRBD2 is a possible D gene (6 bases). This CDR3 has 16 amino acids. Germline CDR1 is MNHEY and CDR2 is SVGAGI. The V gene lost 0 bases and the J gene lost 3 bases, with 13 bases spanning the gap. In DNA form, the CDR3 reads TGTGCCAGCAGTTACTCCTCCCTGGCGGGAACAGATACGCAGTATTTT. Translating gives CASSYSSLAGTDTQYF.

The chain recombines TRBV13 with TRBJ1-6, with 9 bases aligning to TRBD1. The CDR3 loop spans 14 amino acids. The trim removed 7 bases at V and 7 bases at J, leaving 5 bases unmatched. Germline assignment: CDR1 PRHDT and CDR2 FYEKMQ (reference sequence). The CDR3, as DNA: TGTGCCAGCAACGACAGGGGGATGAATTCACCCCTCCACTTT. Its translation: CASNDRGMNSPLHF.

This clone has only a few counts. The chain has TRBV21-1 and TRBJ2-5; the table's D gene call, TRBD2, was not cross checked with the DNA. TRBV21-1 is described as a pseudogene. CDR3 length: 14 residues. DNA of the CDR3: TGTGCCAGCAGCGAGGACTTTGCTCAAGAGACCCAGTACTTC. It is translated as CASSEDFAQETQYF.

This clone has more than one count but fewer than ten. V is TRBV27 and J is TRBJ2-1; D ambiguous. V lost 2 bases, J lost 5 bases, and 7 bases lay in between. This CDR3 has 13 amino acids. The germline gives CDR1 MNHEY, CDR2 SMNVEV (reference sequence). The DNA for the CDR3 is TGTGCCAGCAGTTTAATAACAGACAATGAGCAGTTCTTC. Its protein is CASSLITDNEQFF.

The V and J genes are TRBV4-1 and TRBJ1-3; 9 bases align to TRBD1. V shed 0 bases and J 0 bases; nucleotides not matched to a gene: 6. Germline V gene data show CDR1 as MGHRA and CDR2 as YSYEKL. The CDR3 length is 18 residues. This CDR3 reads CASSQERQGGLSGNTIYF. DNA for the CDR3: TGCGCCAGCAGCCAAGAAAGACAGGGGGGACTCTCTGGAAACACCATATATTTT.

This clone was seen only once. In DNA form, the CDR3 reads TGTGCCAGCAGTTACTCGGGGGTGGCAGACACTGAAGCTTTCTTT. Its translation: CASSYSGVADTEAFF. The chain combines TRBV6-5 with TRBJ1-1; D might be TRBD1 (5 bases). With 0 bases removed from V and 3 bases from J, the gap between germline ends came to 11 bases. This CDR3 region has 15 residues. Germline V gene lookup returns CDR1 MNHEY and CDR2 SVGAGI.

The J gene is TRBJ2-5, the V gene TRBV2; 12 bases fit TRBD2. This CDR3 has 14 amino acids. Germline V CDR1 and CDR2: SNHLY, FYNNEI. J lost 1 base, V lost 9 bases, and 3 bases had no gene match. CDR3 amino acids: CARTTSGGQETQYF. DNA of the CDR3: TGTGCCAGGACGACTAGCGGGGGCCAAGAGACCCAGTACTTC.

CDR3 amino acids: CASSLDPGTNEQYF. As DNA, the CDR3 is TGTGCCAGCAGCTTAGATCCAGGGACCAACGAGCAGTACTTC. The gene calls are TRBV13 and TRBJ2-7; D assignment may be TRBD1 or TRBD2 (5 bases each). CDR3 length equals 14 residues. Germline values: CDR1 PRHDT, CDR2 FYEKMQ (reference sequence). Trimming removed 1 base from V and 5 bases from J, with 12 bases in between.

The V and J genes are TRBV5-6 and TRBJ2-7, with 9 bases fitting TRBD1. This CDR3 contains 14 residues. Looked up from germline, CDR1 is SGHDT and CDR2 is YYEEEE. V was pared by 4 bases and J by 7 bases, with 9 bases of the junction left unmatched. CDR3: CASSIGTGSNEQYF. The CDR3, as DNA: TGTGCCAGCAGCATCGGGACAGGGAGTAATGAGCAGTACTTC.

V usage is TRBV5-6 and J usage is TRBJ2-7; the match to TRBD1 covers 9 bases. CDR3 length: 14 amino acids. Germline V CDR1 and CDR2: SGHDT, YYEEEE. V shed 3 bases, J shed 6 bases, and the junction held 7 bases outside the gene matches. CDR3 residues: CASSWGQGSGEQYF. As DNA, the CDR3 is TGTGCCAGCAGCTGGGGACAGGGATCGGGCGAGCAGTACTTC.

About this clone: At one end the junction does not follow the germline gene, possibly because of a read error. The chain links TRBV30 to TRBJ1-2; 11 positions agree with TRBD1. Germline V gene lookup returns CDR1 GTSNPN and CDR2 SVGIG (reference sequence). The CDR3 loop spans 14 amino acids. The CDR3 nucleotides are TGTGTCTGGAGTGAAGGGACAGGGGGTTATGGCTACACCTTC. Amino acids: CVWSEGTGGYGYTF. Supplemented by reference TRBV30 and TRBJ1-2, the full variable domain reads SQTIHQWPATLVQPVGSPLSLECTVEGTSNPNLYWYRQAAGRGLQLLFYSVGIGQISSEVPQNLSASRPQDRQFILSSKKLLLSDSGFYLCVWSEGTGGYGYTFGSGTRLTVV.

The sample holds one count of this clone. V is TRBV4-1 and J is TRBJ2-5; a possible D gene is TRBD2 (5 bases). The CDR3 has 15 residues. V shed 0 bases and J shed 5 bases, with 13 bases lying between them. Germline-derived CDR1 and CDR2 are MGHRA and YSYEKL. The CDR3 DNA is TGCGCCAGCAGCCAAGATCCTAGCCCGGGCGAGACCCAGTACTTC. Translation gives CASSQDPSPGETQYF.

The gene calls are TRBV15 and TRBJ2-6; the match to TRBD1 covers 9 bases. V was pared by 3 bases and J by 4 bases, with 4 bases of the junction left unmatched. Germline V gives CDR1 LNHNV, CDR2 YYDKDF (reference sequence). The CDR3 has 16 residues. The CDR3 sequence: CATSSDRGMGANVLTF. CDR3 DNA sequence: TGTGCCACCAGCAGTGACAGGGGGATGGGGGCCAACGTCCTGACTTTC.